By sample share, the clone carrying this TCR beta chain is medium-sized. The antigen is undetermined. This record comes from a study of sequential checkpoint blockade in melanoma. Whole-study context: First-line arms were nivolumab then ipilimumab, or the reverse, randomized 1:1.

Clones were read by immunoSEQ multiplex PCR, and TCRdb kept only the in-frame ones, dropping some. Of several thousand clones listed, about 21% are singletons. Study-level findings and limits: PD-L1 staining and CD8+ counts, not mutational load, tracked tumor T-cell clonality.

Germline V gene lookup returns CDR1 SGHNT and CDR2 YENEEA. The CDR3 extends over 14 amino acids. The ends were cut back, 5 bases at V and 0 bases at J, with 9 bases in the middle. As to treatment: randomized to nivolumab then ipilimumab (arm A) or the reverse (arm B). Sample: tumor tissue (inferred from file names), taken from a patient given nivolumab and ipilimumab in sequence. The TCR sequence derives from a human donor with melanoma. This chain uses TRBV11-3 with TRBJ2-3; D call uncertain. CDR3 residues: CASSLTPSTDTQYF. The CDR3 nucleotides read TGTGCCAGCAGCCTGACTCCTAGCACAGATACGCAGTATTTT.